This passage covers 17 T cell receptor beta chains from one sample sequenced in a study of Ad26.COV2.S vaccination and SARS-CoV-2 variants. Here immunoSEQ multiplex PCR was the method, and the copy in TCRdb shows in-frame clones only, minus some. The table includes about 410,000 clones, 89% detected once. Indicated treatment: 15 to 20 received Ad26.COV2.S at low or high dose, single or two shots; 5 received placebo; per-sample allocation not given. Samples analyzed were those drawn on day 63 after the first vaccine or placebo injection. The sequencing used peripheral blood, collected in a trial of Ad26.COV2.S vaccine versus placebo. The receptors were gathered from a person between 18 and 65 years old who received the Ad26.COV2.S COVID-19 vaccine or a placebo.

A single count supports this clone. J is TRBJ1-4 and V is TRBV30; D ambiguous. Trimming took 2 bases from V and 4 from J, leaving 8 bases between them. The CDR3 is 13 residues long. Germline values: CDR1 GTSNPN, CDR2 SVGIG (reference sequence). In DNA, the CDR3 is TGTGCCTGGAGTCCTGGTTTTAATGAAAAACTGTTTTTT. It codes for CAWSPGFNEKLFF.

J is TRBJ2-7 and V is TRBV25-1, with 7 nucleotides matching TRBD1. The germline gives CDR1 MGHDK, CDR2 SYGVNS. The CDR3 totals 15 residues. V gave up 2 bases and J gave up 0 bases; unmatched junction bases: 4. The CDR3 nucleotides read TGTGCCAGCAGTGAAGCAGGGGGATCCTCCTACGAGCAGTACTTC. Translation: CASSEAGGSSYEQYF.

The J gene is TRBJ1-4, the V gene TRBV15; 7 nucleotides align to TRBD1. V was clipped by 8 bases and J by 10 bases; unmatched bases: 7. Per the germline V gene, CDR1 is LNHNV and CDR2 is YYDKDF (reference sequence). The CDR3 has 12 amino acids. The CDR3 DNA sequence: TGTGCCACCTCCAGGGGGGAAGGAAAACTGTTTTTT. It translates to CATSRGEGKLFF.

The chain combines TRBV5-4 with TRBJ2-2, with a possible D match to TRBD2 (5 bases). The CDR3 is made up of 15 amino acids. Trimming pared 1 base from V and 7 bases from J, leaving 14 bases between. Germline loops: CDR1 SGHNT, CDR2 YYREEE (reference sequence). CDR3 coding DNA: TGTGCCAGCAGCTTGATAGCAGGTAGCGACGGGGAGCTGTTTTTT. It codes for CASSLIAGSDGELFF.

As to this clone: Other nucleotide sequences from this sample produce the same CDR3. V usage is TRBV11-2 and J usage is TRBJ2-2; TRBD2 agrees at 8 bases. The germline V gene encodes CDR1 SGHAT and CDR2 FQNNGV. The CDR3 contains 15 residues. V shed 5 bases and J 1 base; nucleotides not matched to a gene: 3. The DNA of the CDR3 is TGTGCCAGCAGCCGCACTAGCGGGAACACCGGGGAGCTGTTTTTT. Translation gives CASSRTSGNTGELFF.

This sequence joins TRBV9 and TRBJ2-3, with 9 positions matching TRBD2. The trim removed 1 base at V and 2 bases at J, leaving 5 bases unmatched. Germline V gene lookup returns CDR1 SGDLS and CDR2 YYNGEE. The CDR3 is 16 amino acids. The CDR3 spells CASSVIAGGPTDTQYF. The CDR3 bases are TGTGCCAGCAGCGTAATCGCGGGAGGGCCCACAGATACGCAGTATTTT.

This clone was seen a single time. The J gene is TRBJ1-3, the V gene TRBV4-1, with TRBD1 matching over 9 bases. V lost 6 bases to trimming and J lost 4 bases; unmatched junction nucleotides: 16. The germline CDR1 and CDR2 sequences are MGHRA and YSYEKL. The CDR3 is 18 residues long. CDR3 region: CASSRTHPGQGEGNTIYF. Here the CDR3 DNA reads TGCGCCAGCAGTCGCACCCATCCGGGACAGGGCGAAGGAAACACCATATATTTT.

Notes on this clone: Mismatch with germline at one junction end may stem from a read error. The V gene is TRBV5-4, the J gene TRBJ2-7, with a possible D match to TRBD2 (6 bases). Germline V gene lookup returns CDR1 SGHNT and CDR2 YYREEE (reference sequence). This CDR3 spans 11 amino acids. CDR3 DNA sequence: TGTGCCAGCAGCAGCGGGTCCGGACAATTCTTC. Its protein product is CASSSGSGQFF.

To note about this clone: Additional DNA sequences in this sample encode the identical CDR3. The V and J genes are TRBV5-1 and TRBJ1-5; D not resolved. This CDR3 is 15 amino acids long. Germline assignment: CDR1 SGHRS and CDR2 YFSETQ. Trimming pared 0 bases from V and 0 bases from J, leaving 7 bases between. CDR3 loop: CASSLDSYSNQPQHF. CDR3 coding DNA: TGCGCCAGCAGCTTGGACAGCTATAGCAATCAGCCCCAGCATTTT.

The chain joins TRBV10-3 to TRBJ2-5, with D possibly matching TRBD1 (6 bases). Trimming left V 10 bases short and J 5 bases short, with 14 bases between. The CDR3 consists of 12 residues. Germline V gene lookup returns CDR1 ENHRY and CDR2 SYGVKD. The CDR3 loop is CATRAGVETQYF. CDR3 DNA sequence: TGTGCCACCCGAGCAGGGGTGGAGACCCAGTACTTC.

The DNA for the CDR3 is TGTGCCAGCAGCCAACCCGACAGGGGACGGACCGGGGAGCTGTTTTTT. Its protein is CASSQPDRGRTGELFF. The rearrangement uses TRBV16 and TRBJ2-2; 8 bases agree with TRBD1. Trimming took 2 bases from V and 5 from J; bases not matched to a gene: 7. CDR1 and CDR2 from the germline V gene are KGHSY and FQNENV. The CDR3 totals 16 residues. The full variable domain, its missing parts supplied by reference TRBV16 and TRBJ2-2, is GEEVAQTPKHLVRGEGQKAKLYCAPIKGHSYVFWYQQVLKNEFKFLISFQNENVFDETGMPKERFSAKCLPNSPCSLEIQATKLEDSAVYFCASSQPDRGRTGELFFGEGSRLTVL.

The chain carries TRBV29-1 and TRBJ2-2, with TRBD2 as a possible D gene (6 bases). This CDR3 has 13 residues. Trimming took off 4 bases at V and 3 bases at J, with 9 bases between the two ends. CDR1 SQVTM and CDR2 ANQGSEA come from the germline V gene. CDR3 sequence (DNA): TGCAGCGTTGTCGGGGGAGACACCGGGGAGCTGTTTTTT. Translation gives CSVVGGDTGELFF.

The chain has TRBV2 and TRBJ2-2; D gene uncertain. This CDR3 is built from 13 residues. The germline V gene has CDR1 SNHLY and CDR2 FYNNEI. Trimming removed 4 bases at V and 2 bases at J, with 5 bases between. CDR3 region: CASSVYNTGELFF. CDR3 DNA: TGTGCCAGCAGTGTTTACAACACCGGGGAGCTGTTTTTT.

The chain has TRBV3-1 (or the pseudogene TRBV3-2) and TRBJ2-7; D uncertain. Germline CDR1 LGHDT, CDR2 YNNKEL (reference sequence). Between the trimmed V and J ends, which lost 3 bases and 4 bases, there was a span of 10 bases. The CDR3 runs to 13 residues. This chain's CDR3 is CASSHTSRYEQYF. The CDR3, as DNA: TGTGCCAGCAGCCATACATCTAGGTACGAGCAGTACTTC.

CDR3 DNA: TGTGCCAGTAGTATAGAGGGACAGGGGCTTAATGAGCAGTTCTTC. As protein: CASSIEGQGLNEQFF. V and J are TRBV19 and TRBJ2-1, with 10 bases fitting TRBD1. CDR1 is LNHDA and CDR2 is SQIVND in the germline V gene (reference sequence). The CDR3 contains 15 residues. V was pared by 0 bases and J by 7 bases, with 3 bases of the junction left unmatched.

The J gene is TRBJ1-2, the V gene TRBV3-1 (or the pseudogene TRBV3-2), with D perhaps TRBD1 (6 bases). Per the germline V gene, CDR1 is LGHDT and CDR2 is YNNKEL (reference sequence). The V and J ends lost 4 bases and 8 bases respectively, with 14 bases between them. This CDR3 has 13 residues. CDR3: CASSPAQGIGYTF. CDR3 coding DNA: TGTGCCAGCAGCCCTGCACAGGGTATAGGCTACACCTTC.

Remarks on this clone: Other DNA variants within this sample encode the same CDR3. CDR3 bases: TGCGCCAGCAGTGAAAGCTCCTACGAGCAGTACTTC. Encoded protein: CASSESSYEQYF. The chain recombines TRBV10-1 with TRBJ2-7, with D unresolved. CDR3 length: 12 residues. V lost 3 bases and J 0 bases, leaving 3 bases between the germline ends. Germline V CDR1 and CDR2: WNHNN, SYGVQD (reference sequence).